This T cell receptor (beta chain) was identified during a study of monozygotic twins with inflammatory bowel disease. General study results and limits: Immunosuppressive treatment differences may have increased patient repertoire variability.

With regard to this clonotype: Its antigen is unidentified.

Germline lookup yields CDR1 LGHDT and CDR2 YNNKEL (reference sequence). The CDR3 extends over 18 amino acids. Template switching incorporated UMIs with a 6-nucleotide sample barcode. Using the 5' RACE reads, TCRdb records one entry per CDR3 protein without DNA. The table lists about 420,000 distinct CDR3 sequences, with about 2.3% in the top ten. The chain combines TRBV3-1 with TRBJ2-3; the D call from TCRdb, TRBD2, cannot be confirmed without DNA. Sequenced input: blood. This receptor was obtained from a human donor with ulcerative colitis or Crohn's disease, or a healthy co-twin of an affected twin (not recorded which). This CDR3 reads CASSHPRLAGVSTDTQYF.